This T cell receptor beta chain was captured in a study of T cell responses to AZD1222 COVID-19 vaccine. Study results and limitations: The donors showed a predominance of white British ancestry and of females, with possible underestimation of clonal diversity. Seropositivity was recorded at baseline in only 6 or 7 AZD1222 recipients. Repertoire sampling occurred only after the peak T cell response.

Germline CDR1 is MNHEY and CDR2 is SVGAGI. V was clipped by 7 bases and J by 6 bases; unmatched bases: 4. The CDR3 length is 12 residues. A word on this clone: What it recognizes is unknown.

TCRdb's copy holds only in-frame clones and misses some; the assay was immunoSEQ multiplex PCR. The sample includes 95,000 to 150,000 clones, roughly 89% of them seen just once. The source is an adult in good health. The rearrangement uses TRBV6-5 and TRBJ2-3, with TRBD2 matching 7 bases. The specimen was peripheral blood, collected on day 0 of MenACWY control vaccination. This CDR3 reads CASTGLVDTQYF. CDR3 DNA: TGTGCCAGCACCGGACTAGTTGATACGCAGTATTTT.